The entry below gives a single T cell receptor (beta chain) sequence along with its context. This sample is part of a study of T cell changes during pregnancy in multiple sclerosis. The germline CDR1 and CDR2 sequences are MNHNS and SASEGT. The CDR3 length is 12 residues. Trimming pared 5 bases from V and 4 bases from J, leaving 9 bases between. Using immunoSEQ multiplex PCR, the repertoire was profiled, and TCRdb retains in-frame clones only, with some absent. The sample shows 56,000 or so clones, roughly nine tenths of them seen only once. The J gene is TRBJ2-7, the V gene TRBV6-1; D not resolved. The input for sequencing was CD4+ T cells from peripheral blood mononuclear cells, taken in the third trimester of pregnancy. This sequence originates from a female donor with multiple sclerosis, enrolled in a pregnancy study. The CDR3 coding sequence is TGTGCCAGCAGTCCACCCCAGTACGAGCAGTACTTC. It is translated as CASSPPQYEQYF.